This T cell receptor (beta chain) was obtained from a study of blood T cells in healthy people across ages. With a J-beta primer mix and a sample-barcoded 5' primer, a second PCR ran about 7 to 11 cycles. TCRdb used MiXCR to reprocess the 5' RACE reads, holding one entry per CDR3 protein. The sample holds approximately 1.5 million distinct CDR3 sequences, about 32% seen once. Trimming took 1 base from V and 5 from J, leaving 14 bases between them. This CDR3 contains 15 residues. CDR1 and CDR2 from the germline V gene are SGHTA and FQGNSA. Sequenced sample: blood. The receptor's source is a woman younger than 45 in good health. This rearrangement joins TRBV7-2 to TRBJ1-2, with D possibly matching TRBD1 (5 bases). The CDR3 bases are TGTGCCAGCAGCTTAGGGCAGGGCCTTCTATATGGCTACACCTTC. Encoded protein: CASSLGQGLLYGYTF.